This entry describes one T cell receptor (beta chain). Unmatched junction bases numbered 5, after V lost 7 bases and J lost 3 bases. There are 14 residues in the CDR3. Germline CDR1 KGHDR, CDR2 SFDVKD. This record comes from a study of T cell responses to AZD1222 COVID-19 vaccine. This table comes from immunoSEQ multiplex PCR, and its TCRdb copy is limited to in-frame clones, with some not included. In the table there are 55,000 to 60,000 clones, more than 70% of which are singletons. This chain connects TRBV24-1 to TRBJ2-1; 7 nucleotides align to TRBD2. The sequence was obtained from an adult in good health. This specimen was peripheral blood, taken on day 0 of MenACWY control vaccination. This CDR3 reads CATRSSGIYNEQFF. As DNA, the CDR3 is TGTGCCACCAGATCTAGCGGAATCTACAATGAGCAGTTCTTC.